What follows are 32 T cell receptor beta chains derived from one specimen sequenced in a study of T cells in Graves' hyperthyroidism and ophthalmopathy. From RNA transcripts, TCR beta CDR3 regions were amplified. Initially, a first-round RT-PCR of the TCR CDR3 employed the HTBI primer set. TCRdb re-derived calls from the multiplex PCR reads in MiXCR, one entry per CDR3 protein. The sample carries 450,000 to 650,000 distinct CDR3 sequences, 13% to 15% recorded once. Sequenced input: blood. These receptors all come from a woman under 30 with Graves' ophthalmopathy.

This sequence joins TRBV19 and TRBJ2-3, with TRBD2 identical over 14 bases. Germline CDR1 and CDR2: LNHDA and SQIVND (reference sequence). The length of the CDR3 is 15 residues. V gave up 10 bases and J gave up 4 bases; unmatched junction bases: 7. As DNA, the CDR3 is TGTGCCACCGCGGGACTAGCGGGAGAGGCAGATACGCAGTATTTT. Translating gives CATAGLAGEADTQYF.

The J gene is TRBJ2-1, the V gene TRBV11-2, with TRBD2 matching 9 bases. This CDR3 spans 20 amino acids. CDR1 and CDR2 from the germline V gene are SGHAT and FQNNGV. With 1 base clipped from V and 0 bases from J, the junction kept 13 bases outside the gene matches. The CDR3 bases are TGTGCCAGCAGCTTAGTGGCGGGAGGGCCACTGAGCTACTCCTACAATGAGCAGTTCTTC. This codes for CASSLVAGGPLSYSYNEQFF.

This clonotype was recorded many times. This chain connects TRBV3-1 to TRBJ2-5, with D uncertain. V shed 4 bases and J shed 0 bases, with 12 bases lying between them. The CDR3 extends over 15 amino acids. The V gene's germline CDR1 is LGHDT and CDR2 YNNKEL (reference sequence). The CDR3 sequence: CASSPVPADQETQYF. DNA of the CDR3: TGTGCCAGCAGCCCAGTTCCGGCGGACCAAGAGACCCAGTACTTC.

The CDR3 DNA is TGTGCCAGCAGCCAAGGAGGGACAGGTGACTACGAGCAGTACTTC. This gives the protein CASSQGGTGDYEQYF. The V call is TRBV14, the J call TRBJ2-7; 8 bases align to TRBD1. Germline trimming cut 1 base from V and 3 bases from J; bases unmatched to any gene: 5. Germline V CDR1 and CDR2: SGHDN, FVKESK. The CDR3 has 15 amino acids.

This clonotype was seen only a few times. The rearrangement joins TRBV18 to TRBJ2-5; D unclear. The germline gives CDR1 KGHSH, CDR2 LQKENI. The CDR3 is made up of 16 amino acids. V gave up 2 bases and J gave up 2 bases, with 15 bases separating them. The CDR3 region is CASSPFTLDGQETQYF. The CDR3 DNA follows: TGTGCCAGCTCACCATTCACTTTGGACGGTCAAGAGACCCAGTACTTC.

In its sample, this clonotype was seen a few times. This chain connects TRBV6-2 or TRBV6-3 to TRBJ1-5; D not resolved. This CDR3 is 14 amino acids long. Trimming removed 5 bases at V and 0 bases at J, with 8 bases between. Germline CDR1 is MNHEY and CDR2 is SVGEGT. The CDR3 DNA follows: TGTGCCAGCAGTCCCCCCATTAGCAATCAGCCCCAGCATTTT. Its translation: CASSPPISNQPQHF.

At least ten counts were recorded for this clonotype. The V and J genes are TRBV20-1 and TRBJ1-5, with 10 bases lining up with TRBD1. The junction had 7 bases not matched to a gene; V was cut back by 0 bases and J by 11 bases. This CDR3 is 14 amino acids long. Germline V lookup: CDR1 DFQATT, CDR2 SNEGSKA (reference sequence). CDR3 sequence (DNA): TGCAGTGCTAGAGATCCATCCGGACAGGGGGCCCAGCATTTT. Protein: CSARDPSGQGAQHF.

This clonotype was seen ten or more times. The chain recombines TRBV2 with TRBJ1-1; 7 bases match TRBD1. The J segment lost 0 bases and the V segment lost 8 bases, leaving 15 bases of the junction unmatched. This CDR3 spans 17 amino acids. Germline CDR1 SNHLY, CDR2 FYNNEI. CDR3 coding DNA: TGTGCCAGCCTTGGACGCAGGGGGGGAGCGATGAACACTGAAGCTTTCTTT. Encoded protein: CASLGRRGGAMNTEAFF.

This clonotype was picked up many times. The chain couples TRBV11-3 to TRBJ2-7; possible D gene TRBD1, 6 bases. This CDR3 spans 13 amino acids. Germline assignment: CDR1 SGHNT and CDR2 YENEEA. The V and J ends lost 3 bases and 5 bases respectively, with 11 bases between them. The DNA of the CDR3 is TGTGCCAGCAGCTTCACAGGGACGGACGAGCAGTACTTC. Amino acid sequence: CASSFTGTDEQYF.

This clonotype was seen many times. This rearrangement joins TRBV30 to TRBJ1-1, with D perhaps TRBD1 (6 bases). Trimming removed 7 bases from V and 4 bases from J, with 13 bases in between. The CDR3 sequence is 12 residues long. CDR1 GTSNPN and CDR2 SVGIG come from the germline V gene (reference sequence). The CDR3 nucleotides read TGTGCCTTCCAGGGGATCGTCACTGAAGCTTTCTTT. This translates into CAFQGIVTEAFF. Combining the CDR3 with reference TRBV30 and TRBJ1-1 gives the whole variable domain SQTIHQWPATLVQPVGSPLSLECTVEGTSNPNLYWYRQAAGRGLQLLFYSVGIGQISSEVPQNLSASRPQDRQFILSSKKLLLSDSGFYLCAFQGIVTEAFFGQGTRLTVV.

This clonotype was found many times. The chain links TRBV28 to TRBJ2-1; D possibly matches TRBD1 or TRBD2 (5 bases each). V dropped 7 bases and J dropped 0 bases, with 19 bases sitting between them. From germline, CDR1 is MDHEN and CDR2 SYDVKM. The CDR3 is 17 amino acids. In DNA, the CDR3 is TGTGCCAGCAAAACTTCCTACGGGGCAGACTCCTACAATGAGCAGTTCTTC. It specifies CASKTSYGADSYNEQFF. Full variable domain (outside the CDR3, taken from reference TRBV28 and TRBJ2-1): DVKVTQSSRYLVKRTGEKVFLECVQDMDHENMFWYRQDPGLGLRLIYFSYDVKMKEKGDIPEGYSVSREKKERFSLILESASTNQTSMYLCASKTSYGADSYNEQFFGPGTRLTVL.

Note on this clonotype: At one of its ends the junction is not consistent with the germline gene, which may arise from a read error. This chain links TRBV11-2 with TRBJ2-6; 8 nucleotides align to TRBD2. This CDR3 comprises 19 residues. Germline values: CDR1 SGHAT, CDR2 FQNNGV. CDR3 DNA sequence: TGTGCCAGCAGCGTAGAAACGGGAGGGCCTTCCCCTGGGGCCAACGTCCTGACTTTC. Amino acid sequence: CASSVETGGPSPGANVLTF.

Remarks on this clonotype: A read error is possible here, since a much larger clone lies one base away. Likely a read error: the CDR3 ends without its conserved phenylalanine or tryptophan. CDR3 in DNA: TGTGCCAGCAGCTTAACGGGCACTGAAGCTTTCCTT. This encodes CASSLTGTEAFL. The chain couples TRBV7-3 to TRBJ1-1; no firm D call. The CDR3 sequence is 12 residues long. Germline lookup yields CDR1 SGHTA and CDR2 FQGTGA. V was cut by 0 bases and J by 4 bases, with 3 bases left in between.

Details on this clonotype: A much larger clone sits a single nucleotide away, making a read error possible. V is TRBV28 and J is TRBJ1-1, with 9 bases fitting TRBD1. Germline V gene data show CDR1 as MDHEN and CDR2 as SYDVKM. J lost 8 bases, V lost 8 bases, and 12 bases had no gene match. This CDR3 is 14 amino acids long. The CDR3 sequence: CASPLLGQGREAFF. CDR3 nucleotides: TGTGCCAGCCCCCTACTAGGACAGGGGAGAGAAGCTTTCTTT.

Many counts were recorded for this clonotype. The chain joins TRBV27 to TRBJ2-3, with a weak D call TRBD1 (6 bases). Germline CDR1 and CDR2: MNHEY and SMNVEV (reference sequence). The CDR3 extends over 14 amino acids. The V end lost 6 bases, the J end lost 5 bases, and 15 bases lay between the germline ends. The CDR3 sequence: CASRPTGWVDTQYF. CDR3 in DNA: TGTGCCAGCAGGCCAACAGGGTGGGTAGATACGCAGTATTTT.

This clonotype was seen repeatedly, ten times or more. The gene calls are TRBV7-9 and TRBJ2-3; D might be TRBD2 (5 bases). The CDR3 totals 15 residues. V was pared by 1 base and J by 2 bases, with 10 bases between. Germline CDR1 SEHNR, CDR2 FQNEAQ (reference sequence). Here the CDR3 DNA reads TGTGCCAGCAGCTTAGGCAGGACTTACACAGATACGCAGTATTTT. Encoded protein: CASSLGRTYTDTQYF.

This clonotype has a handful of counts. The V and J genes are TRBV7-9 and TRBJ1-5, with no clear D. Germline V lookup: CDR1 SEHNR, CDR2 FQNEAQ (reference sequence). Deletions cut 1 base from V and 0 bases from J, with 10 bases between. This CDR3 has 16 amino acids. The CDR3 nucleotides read TGTGCCAGCAGCTTAGGTCCGTTTGATAGCAATCAGCCCCAGCATTTT. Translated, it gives CASSLGPFDSNQPQHF. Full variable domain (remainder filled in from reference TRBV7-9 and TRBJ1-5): DTGVSQNPRHKITKRGQNVTFRCDPISEHNRLYWYRQTLGQGPEFLTYFQNEAQLEKSRLLSDRFSAERPKGSFSTLEIQRTEQGDSAMYLCASSLGPFDSNQPQHFGDGTRLSIL.

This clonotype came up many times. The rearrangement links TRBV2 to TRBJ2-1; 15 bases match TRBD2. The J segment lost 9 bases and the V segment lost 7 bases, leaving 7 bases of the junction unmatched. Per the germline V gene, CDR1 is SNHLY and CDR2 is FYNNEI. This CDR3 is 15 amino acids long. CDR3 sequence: CASIGLAGGWGEQFF. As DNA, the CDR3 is TGTGCCAGCATCGGACTAGCGGGAGGGTGGGGTGAGCAGTTCTTC.

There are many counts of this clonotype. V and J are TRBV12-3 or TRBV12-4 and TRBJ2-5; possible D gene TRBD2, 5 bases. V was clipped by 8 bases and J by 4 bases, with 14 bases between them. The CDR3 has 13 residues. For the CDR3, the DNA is TGTGCCAGCGGCGGGTTCCAAGCAGAGACCCAGTACTTC. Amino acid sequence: CASGGFQAETQYF.

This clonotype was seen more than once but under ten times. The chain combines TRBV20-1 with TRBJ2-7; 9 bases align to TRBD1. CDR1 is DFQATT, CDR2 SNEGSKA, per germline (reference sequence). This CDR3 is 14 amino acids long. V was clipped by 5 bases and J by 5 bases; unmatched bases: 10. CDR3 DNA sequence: TGCAGTGCTGGGGCCGGGACAGGGATTAACGAGCAGTACTTC. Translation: CSAGAGTGINEQYF.

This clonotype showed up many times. The CDR3: CASSSGTSYYGYTF. The CDR3 bases are TGCGCCAGCAGCTCCGGGACATCTTACTATGGCTACACCTTC. This chain connects TRBV5-1 to TRBJ1-2; the D gene is possibly TRBD1 (6 bases). Germline CDR1 is SGHRS and CDR2 is YFSETQ. V gave up 3 bases and J gave up 3 bases, with 12 bases separating them. CDR3 length equals 14 residues. The full variable domain, rest sourced from reference TRBV5-1 and TRBJ1-2, is KAGVTQTPRYLIKTRGQQVTLSCSPISGHRSVSWYQQTPGQGLQFLFEYFSETQRNKGNFPGRFSGRQFSNSRSEMNVSTLELGDSALYLCASSSGTSYYGYTFGSGTRLTVV.

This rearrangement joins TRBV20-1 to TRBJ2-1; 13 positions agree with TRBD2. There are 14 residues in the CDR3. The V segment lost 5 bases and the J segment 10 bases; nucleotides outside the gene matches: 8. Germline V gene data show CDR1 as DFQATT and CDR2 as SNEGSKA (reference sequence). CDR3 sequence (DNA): TGCAGTGCTGGAACTAGCGGGAGGGTTCGGGAGCAGTTCTTC. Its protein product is CSAGTSGRVREQFF.

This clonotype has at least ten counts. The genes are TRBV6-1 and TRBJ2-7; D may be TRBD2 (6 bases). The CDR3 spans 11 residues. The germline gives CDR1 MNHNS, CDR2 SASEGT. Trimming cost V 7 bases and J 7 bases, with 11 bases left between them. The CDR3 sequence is CASKRGIEQYF. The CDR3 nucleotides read TGTGCCAGCAAACGGGGGATTGAGCAGTACTTC.

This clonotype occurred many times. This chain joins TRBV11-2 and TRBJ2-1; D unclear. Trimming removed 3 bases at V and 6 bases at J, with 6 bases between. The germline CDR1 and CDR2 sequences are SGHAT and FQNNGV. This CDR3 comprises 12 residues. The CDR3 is CASSFRVNEQFF. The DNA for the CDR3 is TGTGCCAGCAGCTTTAGGGTCAATGAGCAGTTCTTC.

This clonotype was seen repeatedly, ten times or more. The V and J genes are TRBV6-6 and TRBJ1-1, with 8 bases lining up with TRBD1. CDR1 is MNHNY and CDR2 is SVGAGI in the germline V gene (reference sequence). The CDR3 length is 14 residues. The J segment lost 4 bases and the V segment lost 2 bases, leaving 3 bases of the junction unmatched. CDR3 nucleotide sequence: TGTGCCAGCAGTTACCCAGGGGGCGGCACTGAAGCTTTCTTT. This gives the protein CASSYPGGGTEAFF.

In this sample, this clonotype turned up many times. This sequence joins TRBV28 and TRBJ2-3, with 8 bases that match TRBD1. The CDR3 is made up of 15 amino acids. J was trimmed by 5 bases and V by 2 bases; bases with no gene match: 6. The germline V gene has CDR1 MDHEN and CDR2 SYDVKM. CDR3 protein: CASSLNQGAKDTQYF. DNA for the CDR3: TGTGCCAGCAGTTTAAATCAGGGGGCGAAAGATACGCAGTATTTT.

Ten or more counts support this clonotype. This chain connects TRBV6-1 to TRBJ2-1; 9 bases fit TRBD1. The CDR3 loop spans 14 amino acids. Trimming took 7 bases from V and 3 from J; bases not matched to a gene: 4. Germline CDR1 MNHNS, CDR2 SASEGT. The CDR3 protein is CASTTGQGYNEQFF. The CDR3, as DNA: TGTGCCAGCACGACGGGACAGGGCTACAATGAGCAGTTCTTC.

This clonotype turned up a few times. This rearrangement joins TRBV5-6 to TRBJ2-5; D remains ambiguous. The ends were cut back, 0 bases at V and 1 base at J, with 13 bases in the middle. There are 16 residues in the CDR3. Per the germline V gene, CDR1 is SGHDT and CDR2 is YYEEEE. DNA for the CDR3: TGTGCCAGCAGCTTGGCGCTGTGGAAAGGCCAAGAGACCCAGTACTTC. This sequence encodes CASSLALWKGQETQYF.

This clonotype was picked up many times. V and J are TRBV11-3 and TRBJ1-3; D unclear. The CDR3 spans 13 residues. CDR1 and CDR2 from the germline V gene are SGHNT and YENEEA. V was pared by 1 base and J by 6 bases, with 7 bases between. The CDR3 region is CASSLGHENTIYF. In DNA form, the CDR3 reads TGTGCCAGCAGCTTAGGACATGAAAACACCATATATTTT.

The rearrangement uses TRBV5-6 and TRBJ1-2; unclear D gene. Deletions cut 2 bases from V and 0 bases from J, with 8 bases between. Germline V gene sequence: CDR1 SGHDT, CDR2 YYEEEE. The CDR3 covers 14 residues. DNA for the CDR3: TGTGCCAGCAGCTTAGTTCAGACTAACTATGGCTACACCTTC. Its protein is CASSLVQTNYGYTF.

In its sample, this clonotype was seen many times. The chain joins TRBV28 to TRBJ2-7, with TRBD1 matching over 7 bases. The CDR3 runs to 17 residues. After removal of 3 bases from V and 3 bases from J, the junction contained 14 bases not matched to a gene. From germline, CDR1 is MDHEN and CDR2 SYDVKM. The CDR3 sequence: CASSFIPPPHRGYEQYF. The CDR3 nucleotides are TGTGCCAGCAGTTTTATTCCCCCCCCCCACAGGGGCTACGAGCAGTACTTC.

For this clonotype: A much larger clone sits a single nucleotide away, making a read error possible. The CDR3 loop is CSVPDRVKETPYF. In DNA, the CDR3 is TGCAGCGTTCCCGACAGGGTCAAGGAGACCCCGTACTTC. The rearrangement links TRBV29-1 to TRBJ2-5; 7 bases are shared with TRBD1. CDR1 SQVTM and CDR2 ANQGSEA come from the germline V gene. The CDR3 consists of 13 residues.